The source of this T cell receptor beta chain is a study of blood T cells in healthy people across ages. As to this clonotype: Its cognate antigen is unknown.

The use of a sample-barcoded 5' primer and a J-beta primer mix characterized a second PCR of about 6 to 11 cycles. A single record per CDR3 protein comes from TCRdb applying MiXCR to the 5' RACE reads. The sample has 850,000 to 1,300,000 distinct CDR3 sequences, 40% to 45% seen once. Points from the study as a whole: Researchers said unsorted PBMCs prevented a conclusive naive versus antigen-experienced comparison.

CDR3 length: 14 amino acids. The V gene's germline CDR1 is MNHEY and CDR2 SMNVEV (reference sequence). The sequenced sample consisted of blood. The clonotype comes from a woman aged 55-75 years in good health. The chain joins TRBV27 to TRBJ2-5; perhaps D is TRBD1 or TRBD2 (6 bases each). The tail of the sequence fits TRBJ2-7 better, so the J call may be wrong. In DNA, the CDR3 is TGTGCCAGCAGTGGGGGGCGTAGCAGGCACGAGCAGTACTTC. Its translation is CASSGGRSRHEQYF.